This T cell receptor beta chain came from a study of cytomegalovirus exposure and HLA in healthy donors. The V gene's germline CDR1 is GTSNPN and CDR2 SVGIG (reference sequence). The CDR3 contains 13 residues. Deletions cut 3 bases from V and 5 bases from J, with 13 bases between. The assay was immunoSEQ multiplex PCR, and TCRdb's table has in-frame clones only and misses some. Of 100,000 to 120,000 clones in the sample, over 85% are singletons; the top ten hold 1.5% to 2%. Concerning this clone: Its matching antigen is unknown.

Whole-study findings and limits: The study labeled 150 or so TCR beta chains cytomegalovirus-associated.

The V gene is TRBV30, the J gene TRBJ2-5, with D maybe TRBD2 (5 bases). Sequencing was performed on PBMCs. The receptor was isolated from a woman aged 18-29 years in good health and CMV-seronegative. CDR3 coding DNA: TGTGCCTGGAGCCTCGGACTGCCGGAGACCCAGTACTTC. As protein: CAWSLGLPETQYF.